These 14 T cell receptor beta chains were all obtained from the same sample, sequenced in a study of CD8+CD57+ T cells in acquired aplastic anemia. It was genomic DNA that served as the template for profiling TCR beta VDJ and CDR3. One entry per CDR3 protein results from TCRdb running MiXCR on the reads. Among 250,000 to 300,000 distinct CDR3 sequences listed, 55% to 60% were seen once. The sequenced material came from sorted CD4+, CD8+, or CD8+CD57+ T cells (not recorded which) from PBMCs. The receptor set was obtained from a human donor with severe aplastic anemia or a healthy control (not recorded which).

This clonotype was seen a single time. The genes are TRBV5-1 and TRBJ2-2; D possibly uses TRBD1 or TRBD2 (6 bases each). The germline CDR1 and CDR2 sequences are SGHRS and YFSETQ. This CDR3 spans 16 amino acids. The V and J ends lost 4 bases and 4 bases respectively, with 17 bases between them. The CDR3 reads CASSLLAGTTTGELFF. The CDR3 DNA follows: TGCGCCAGCAGCCTGCTCGCGGGGACAACCACCGGGGAGCTGTTTTTT.

The chain uses TRBV7-6 and TRBJ2-3; TRBD2 is a possible D gene (5 bases). Trimming shortened V by 4 bases and J by 0 bases, and 11 bases separated the two germline ends. The CDR3 is made up of 15 amino acids. Per germline, CDR1 SGHVS and CDR2 FNYEAQ. This chain's CDR3 is CASSSNGESTDTQYF. DNA of the CDR3: TGTGCCAGCAGCTCCAACGGGGAAAGCACAGATACGCAGTATTTT.

The V and J genes are TRBV9 and TRBJ2-2, with a tentative D call TRBD2 (6 bases). The CDR3 contains 15 residues. V lost 4 bases and J lost 2, with 12 bases in between. The germline gives CDR1 SGDLS, CDR2 YYNGEE. The CDR3 sequence is CASSSVGGNTGELFF. CDR3 coding DNA: TGTGCCAGCAGCTCAGTGGGGGGTAACACCGGGGAGCTGTTTTTT.

This clonotype occurred a few times. The chain links TRBV11-2 to TRBJ1-2; D call uncertain. Trimming removed 7 bases from V and 1 base from J, with 13 bases in between. The CDR3 extends over 14 amino acids. CDR1 SGHAT and CDR2 FQNNGV come from the germline V gene. The CDR3 DNA reads as TGTGCCAGCACCTCCCTTCGCTTTAACTATGGCTACACCTTC. This gives the protein CASTSLRFNYGYTF.

This clonotype has a count of ten or more. V and J are TRBV29-1 and TRBJ2-5; TRBD1 matches at 7 bases. CDR3 length equals 12 residues. The V gene end was trimmed by 2 bases and the J gene end by 5 bases; junction bases not matched to a gene: 2. Per the germline V gene, CDR1 is SQVTM and CDR2 is ANQGSEA. The CDR3 coding sequence is TGCAGCGTTGAAAGGGGGCAGGAGACCCAGTACTTC. This sequence encodes CSVERGQETQYF.

This chain connects TRBV20-1 to TRBJ2-5, with D perhaps TRBD2 (5 bases). Germline V CDR1 and CDR2: DFQATT, SNEGSKA (reference sequence). Trimming took off 6 bases at V and 2 bases at J, with 13 bases between the two ends. The CDR3 is 13 residues long. The CDR3 region has the DNA TGCAGTGCCGTGTTCGGGGTACAAGAGACCCAGTACTTC. Translation gives CSAVFGVQETQYF.

This clonotype was detected many times. The V gene is TRBV20-1, the J gene TRBJ1-1, with D possibly TRBD1 on 5 matching bases. CDR1 is DFQATT and CDR2 is SNEGSKA in the germline V gene (reference sequence). The CDR3 sequence is 16 residues long. V was shortened by 3 bases and J by 1 base, with 18 bases between the two germline ends. In DNA, the CDR3 is TGCAGTGCTAGGGGCAGGGTAAAGGTAGGGAACACTGAAGCTTTCTTT. Protein: CSARGRVKVGNTEAFF.

This clonotype was counted at least ten times. The V and J genes are TRBV28 and TRBJ2-1; the match to TRBD2 covers 7 bases. Per the germline V gene, CDR1 is MDHEN and CDR2 is SYDVKM. The CDR3 covers 13 residues. V shed 6 bases and J 9 bases; nucleotides not matched to a gene: 8. The CDR3 loop is CASSPGGIGEQFF. The DNA of the CDR3 is TGTGCCAGCAGCCCCGGGGGGATCGGTGAGCAGTTCTTC.

The V gene is TRBV20-1, the J gene TRBJ2-1; 14 bases map to TRBD2. The ends lost 2 bases at V and 3 bases at J; junction bases unmatched: 9. Looked up from germline, CDR1 is DFQATT and CDR2 is SNEGSKA (reference sequence). The CDR3 has 18 residues. The CDR3 DNA reads TGCAGTGCTAGACCGACTAGCGGGGGGGCGCAGCTCTACAATGAGCAGTTCTTC. Its translation: CSARPTSGGAQLYNEQFF.

The V call is TRBV19, the J call TRBJ1-5; D not certain. V lost 2 bases to trimming and J lost 1 base, with 9 bases between them. CDR1 and CDR2 (germline): LNHDA, SQIVND (reference sequence). The CDR3 is 15 amino acids. The CDR3 DNA reads as TGTGCCAGTAGTATAATCCAGAAGAGCAATCAGCCCCAGCATTTT. Its translation is CASSIIQKSNQPQHF.

V gene TRBV7-2 combines with J gene TRBJ2-5, with a weak D call TRBD1 (7 bases). CDR1 SGHTA and CDR2 FQGNSA come from the germline V gene. V gave up 4 bases and J gave up 4 bases, with 22 bases separating them. The CDR3 is made up of 17 amino acids. CDR3 in amino acids: CASSSGQVSGEGETQYF. The CDR3 DNA reads TGTGCCAGCAGCTCAGGACAGGTATCGGGGGAAGGAGAGACCCAGTACTTC. The full variable domain, in which reference TRBV7-2 and TRBJ2-5 provide the parts outside the CDR3, is GAGVSQSPSNKVTEKGKDVELRCDPISGHTALYWYRQSLGQGLEFLIYFQGNSAPDKSGLPSDRFSAERTGGSVSTLTIQRTQQEDSAVYLCASSSGQVSGEGETQYFGPGTRLLVL.

This clonotype was recorded at least ten times. This rearrangement joins TRBV11-2 to TRBJ1-4; possibly TRBD1 for D (5 bases). Trimming cost V 4 bases and J 5 bases, with 11 bases left between them. This CDR3 contains 14 residues. Per germline, CDR1 SGHAT and CDR2 FQNNGV. The CDR3 coding sequence is TGTGCCAGCAGCTCCCGGGACCAGAATGAAAAACTGTTTTTT. It yields the protein CASSSRDQNEKLFF.

In this sample, this clonotype turned up once. The gene calls are TRBV7-9 and TRBJ1-2; D unclear. This CDR3 is built from 14 residues. Germline CDR1 and CDR2: SEHNR and FQNEAQ (reference sequence). V lost 1 base and J lost 6, with 12 bases in between. CDR3 nucleotide sequence: TGTGCCAGCAGCTTAGAGGTGTTGGGTAATGGCTACACCTTC. As protein: CASSLEVLGNGYTF.

This clonotype was seen only a few times. This chain links TRBV9 with TRBJ2-1, with D uncertain. The length of the CDR3 is 12 residues. Trimming took 0 bases from V and 5 from J, leaving 3 bases between them. Germline V gives CDR1 SGDLS, CDR2 YYNGEE. In DNA form, the CDR3 reads TGTGCCAGCAGCGTAGCCGACAATGAGCAGTTCTTC. Translating it yields CASSVADNEQFF.